This TCR beta chain derives from a study of shared clonotypes between healthy human individuals (dated by TCRdb to between 2020 and 2021). Describing the broader study: The cohort included three men and a couple of women between 18 and 49 years of age. For each donor, CD4 naive and CD4 memory were each given three plates, CD8 naive was given two plates, and CD8 memory was given one plate. The study deeply sequenced blood TCR repertoires of five healthy adults to estimate repertoire size and the extent of clonotype sharing between individuals. To increase sequencing depth and limit assay-specific biases, different laboratories used diverse techniques to prepare libraries and sequence TCR repertoires. Per donor, leukapheresis produced somewhere between about 0.85 and 9.5 billion PBMCs. Study-level results and caveats: Incomplete sequencing was indicated by rarefaction of sorted-subset datasets, despite the large sequencing depth. Pairwise subsampling led to the expectation that sequencing depth would affect the degree of clonotype sharing among donors. Naive subsets generally had larger estimated clonotype richness than memory subsets did. Because the study included a small number of donors, the genetic and exposure-history diversity represented was limited. Higher generation probabilities were observed for clonotypes shared by all four sorted-subset donors than for non-shared clonotypes. Around 5.4% of naive CD4, around 3.6% of naive CD8, 2.3% of memory CD4, and around 0.42% of memory CD8 clonotypes were shared across a few donors. Only blood was sampled, and tissue TCR repertoires likely differ from those in blood.

This clone has just one count. Its antigen specificity is not known. Qualities for individual bases were not recorded, and no much larger clone is one base off. The donors were healthy, HIV-negative adults who had no recently reported acute infections or vaccinations. All donors were Caucasian adults living in Nashville, Tennessee, USA. CD4+ T cells were enriched by magnetic negative selection, after which naive cells were positively selected on CD45RA and the negative fraction was taken as the memory subset. After blood collection by leukapheresis, PBMCs were isolated using Ficoll-Histopaque density gradient centrifugation and then cryopreserved in the vapor phase of liquid nitrogen. Analytical flow cytometry was used to check the purity and quantity of every magnetically sorted T cell population. Each sorted fraction had its genomic DNA isolated and then quantified by UV absorbance on a Nanodrop 2000c.

TCR CDR3 regions were amplified from genomic DNA by multiplex PCR using the deep immunoSEQ assay. Extracted genomic DNA from each cell subset was distributed evenly across all wells of several immunoSEQ 96-well plates, and each plate was treated as a replicate. For sorted subsets, approximately 200 ng of genomic DNA, equivalent to 25,000 to 35,000 T cell genomes, went into each replicate PCR. The purified libraries were quantified using a Qubit 3.0 fluorometer, sized with a Bioanalyzer 2100, and then quantified again using the KAPA Library Quantification kit. Every immunoSEQ 96-well plate was sequenced on a dedicated single-read 150-cycle Illumina NextSeq 550 flow cell. The study's own analysis went as follows. Because the immunoSEQ output included only junctional sequences and no quality scores, the filtering could not be the same as the filtering used for full-length reads. Sequences were annotated with PyIR, a Python wrapper for IgBLAST v1.9, using IMGT germline references to assign V/J genes and CDR3. Reads were removed for weak V/J assignments (E-value above 1e-6), missing CDR3, stop codons, out-of-frame junctions, or ambiguous translated residues. A V3J clonotype was defined by an identical inferred V gene, J gene, and CDR3 amino acid sequence. The percentage overlap between two repertoires was calculated by dividing the number of shared unique clonotypes by the size of the smaller repertoire. RTK rarefaction, the Chao1 estimator, and Recon v2.1 estimates of unobserved clonotypes were used to assess repertoire richness. For all TCRbeta clonotypes obtained by the gDNA method from a few donors, generation probabilities were computed with OLGA. TCRdb obtained this table from immuneACCESS and retained in-frame rearrangements with V and J assigned. These tables miss some clones; where compared with another copy, unresolved V genes account for less than half of the shortfall, and the remainder is unexplained. V and J calls and clone size are copied from that table; D and trimming were computed from the DNA. This sample is represented by 2 million to 2.5 million clones; around 95% of them were singletons. Clones ranked in the top ten supply approximately 0.13% of the sample.

V trim: 2 bases; J trim: 12 bases; unmatched bases: 4. The CDR3 holds 11 amino acids from the cysteine to the phenylalanine. CDR3 DNA only is kept here, 33 bases in frame from base 1. CDR1 and CDR2 are read off the germline V gene as SGHAT and FQNNGV. The sequenced sample consisted of naive CD4+ T cells sorted from blood. The cell subset or site label on this specimen signifies: CD45RA+ positively selected. The sequence was collected from a man aged 18 to 29 in good health. In this chain, TRBV11-2 is recombined with TRBJ2-7; 7 bases in between match TRBD1. The CDR3 here reads CASSLMGDRYF. The DNA sequence is given as TGTGCCAGCAGCTTAATGGGGGACAGGTACTTC. The reference TRBV11-2 and TRBJ2-7 proteins fill in what lies around the CDR3, so the full variable domain reads EAGVAQSPRYKIIEKRQSVAFWCNPISGHATLYWYQQILGQGPKLLIQFQNNGVVDDSQLPKDRFSAERLKGVDSTLKIQPAKLEDSAVYLCASSLMGDRYFGPGTRLTVT.